Sequencing of this TCR beta chain was carried out in a study of cytomegalovirus exposure and HLA in healthy donors. General observations from the study: CMV antigen specificity of three CMV-associated chains was confirmed in vitro. Reportedly, cytomegalovirus status was diagnosed with high sensitivity and specificity. Several of the most significant clusters appeared linked to common viral pathogens, based on a later analysis.

The PCR was carried out with 60 Vbeta primers and 13 Jbeta primers. Original processing notes: An analysis that came later counted 77 million or so unique TCR beta chains, 10 million to 12 million shared. Produced via immunoSEQ multiplex PCR; TCRdb's table is partial and in-frame only. V, J and clone size are taken as reported in that table, and D and trimming were inferred from the DNA itself. Of 90,000 to 150,000 clones listed, approximately 69% are singletons. For this clone: Its antigen is not identified. At the DNA level, this CDR3 is encoded by other sequences in the same sample as well.

Trimming removed 0 bases from V and 7 bases from J, with 7 bases in between. This CDR3 is 14 amino acids long. Germline V gene data show CDR1 as MNHEY and CDR2 as SVGAGI. Sequenced material: PBMCs. The chain uses TRBV6-5 and TRBJ1-6; D perhaps matches TRBD1 (5 bases). The source of this sequence is a woman aged 45-65 years in good health and CMV-seropositive. This chain's CDR3 is CASSYSAGNSPLHF. The DNA for the CDR3 is TGTGCCAGCAGTTACTCTGCAGGGAATTCACCCCTCCACTTT.